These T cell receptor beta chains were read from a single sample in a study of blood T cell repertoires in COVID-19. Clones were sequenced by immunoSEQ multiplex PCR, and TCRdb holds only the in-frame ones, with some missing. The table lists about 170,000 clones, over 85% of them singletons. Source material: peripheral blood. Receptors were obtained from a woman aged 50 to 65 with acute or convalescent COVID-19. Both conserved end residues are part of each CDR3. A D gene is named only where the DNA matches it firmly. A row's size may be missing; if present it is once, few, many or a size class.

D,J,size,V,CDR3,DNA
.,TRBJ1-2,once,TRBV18,CASSPENYGYTF,TGTGCCAGCTCCCCAGAGAACTATGGCTACACCTTC
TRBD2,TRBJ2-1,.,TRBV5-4,CASSGWTSSSYNEQFF,TGTGCCAGCAGCGGGTGGACTAGCTCCTCCTACAATGAGCAGTTCTTC
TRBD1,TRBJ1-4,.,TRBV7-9,CASSLWTGPAGEKLFF,TGTGCCAGCAGCCTATGGACAGGGCCCGCTGGGGAAAAACTGTTTTTT
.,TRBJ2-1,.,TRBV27,CASRLYNQGNEQFF,TGTGCCAGCAGGCTCTACAATCAGGGCAATGAGCAGTTCTTC
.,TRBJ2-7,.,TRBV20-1,CSASSGGEQYF,TGCAGTGCTAGCAGCGGAGGGGAGCAGTACTTC
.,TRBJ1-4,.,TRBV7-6,CASSHPGGWGTNEKLFF,TGTGCCAGCAGTCATCCGGGGGGATGGGGAACTAATGAAAAACTGTTTTTT
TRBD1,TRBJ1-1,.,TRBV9,CASSVVSGTVGEAFF,TGTGCCAGCAGCGTAGTCTCCGGGACAGTTGGTGAAGCTTTCTTT
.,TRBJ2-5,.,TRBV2,CASMGGPLETQYF,TGTGCCAGCATGGGGGGGCCGTTGGAGACCCAGTACTTC
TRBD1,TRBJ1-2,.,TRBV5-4,CASSPDRGRGYGYTF,TGTGCCAGCAGCCCGGACAGGGGGCGCGGCTATGGCTACACCTTC
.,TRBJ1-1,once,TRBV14,CASSQQGRSEAFF,TGTGCCAGCAGCCAACAGGGAAGGTCTGAAGCTTTCTTT
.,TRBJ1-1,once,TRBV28,CASSLNHGASMNTEAFF,TGTGCCAGCAGTTTAAATCATGGGGCCTCGATGAACACTGAAGCTTTCTTT
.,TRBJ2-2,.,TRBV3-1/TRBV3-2,CASSSRGAASNTGELFF,TGTGCCAGCAGCTCTCGCGGAGCAGCGTCGAACACCGGGGAGCTGTTTTTT
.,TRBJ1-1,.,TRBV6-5,CAVKGVARTEAFF,TGTGCCGTCAAGGGGGTTGCCCGGACTGAAGCTTTCTTT
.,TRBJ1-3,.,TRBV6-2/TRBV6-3,CASSLLTSGVSGNTIYF,TGTGCCAGCAGTCTCTTGACGTCGGGTGTCTCTGGAAACACCATATATTTT
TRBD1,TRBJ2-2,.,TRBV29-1,CSVEGTANTGELFF,TGCAGCGTCGAGGGGACAGCGAACACCGGGGAGCTGTTTTTT
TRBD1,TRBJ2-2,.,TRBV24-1,CATSDSWTGRLNTGELFF,TGTGCCACCAGTGATTCCTGGACAGGGCGGTTGAACACCGGGGAGCTGTTTTTT
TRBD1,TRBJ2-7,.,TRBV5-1,CASSPDRVGYEQYF,TGCGCCAGCAGCCCGGACAGGGTTGGCTACGAGCAGTACTTC
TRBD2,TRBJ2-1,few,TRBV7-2,CASSPRLAGSSYNEQFF,TGTGCCAGCAGCCCCCGACTAGCGGGGAGCTCCTACAATGAGCAGTTCTTC
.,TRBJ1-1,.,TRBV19,CASNPAGDLNTEAFF,TGTGCCAGCAACCCCGCGGGGGATCTGAACACTGAAGCTTTCTTT
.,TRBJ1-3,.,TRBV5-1,CASSLWSREPGNTIYF,TGCGCCAGCAGTTTATGGTCCAGGGAACCTGGAAACACCATATATTTT
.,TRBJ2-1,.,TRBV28,CASSLSRADGSDNEQFF,TGTGCCAGCAGTTTGAGCAGGGCGGATGGTTCCGACAATGAGCAGTTCTTC
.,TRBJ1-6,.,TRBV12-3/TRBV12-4,CASSFTDNSPLHF,TGTGCCAGCAGTTTCACAGATAATTCACCCCTCCACTTT
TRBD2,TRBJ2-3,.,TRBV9,CASSGRTSGGTDTQYF,TGTGCCAGCAGCGGTCGGACTAGCGGGGGCACAGATACGCAGTATTTT
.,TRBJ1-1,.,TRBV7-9,CASSLRADRLVPEAFF,TGTGCCAGCAGCTTACGAGCAGACAGGTTAGTTCCTGAAGCTTTCTTT
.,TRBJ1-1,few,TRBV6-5,CASIRVRAFF,TGTGCCAGCATCAGGGTCAGAGCTTTCTTT
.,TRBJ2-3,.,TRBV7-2,CASSLDALRVDTQYF,TGTGCCAGCAGCTTAGATGCCTTACGGGTAGATACGCAGTATTTT
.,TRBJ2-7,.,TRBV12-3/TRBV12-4,CASSLGQTYEQYF,TGTGCCAGCAGTTTAGGACAGACCTACGAGCAGTACTTC
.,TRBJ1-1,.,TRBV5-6,CASSPPKPGSTEAFF,TGTGCCAGCAGCCCCCCGAAGCCAGGAAGCACTGAAGCTTTCTTT
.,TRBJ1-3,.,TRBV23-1,CASSHDRPHWNTIYF,TGCGCCAGCAGTCACGACAGGCCCCATTGGAACACCATATATTTT
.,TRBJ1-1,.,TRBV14,CASSQTGSMTEAFF,TGTGCCAGCAGCCAAACAGGGTCAATGACTGAAGCTTTCTTT
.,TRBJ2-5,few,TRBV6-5,CATLEGEGTQYF,TGTGCCACCTTGGAGGGAGAAGGGACCCAGTACTTC
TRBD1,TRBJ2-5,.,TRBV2,CASHPRGQAEETQYF,TGTGCCAGCCACCCAAGAGGACAGGCGGAAGAGACCCAGTACTTC
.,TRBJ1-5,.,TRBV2,CASRRDGNQPQHF,TGTGCCAGCAGAAGAGATGGCAATCAGCCCCAGCATTTT
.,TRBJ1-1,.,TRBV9,CASSANLGNTEAFF,TGTGCCAGCAGCGCAAACCTCGGGAACACTGAAGCTTTCTTT
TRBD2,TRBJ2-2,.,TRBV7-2,CASSTFGSGSVNTGELFF,TGTGCCAGCAGCACCTTCGGTAGCGGGAGTGTGAACACCGGGGAGCTGTTTTTT